This T cell receptor beta chain was identified during a study of T-cell reconstitution after alpha-beta-depleted transplantation in children. The study's findings and limits: The study reportedly traced alpha-beta T cells about two months after transplant to several hundred expanded graft clones. Hyperexpanded clones declined; after one year, newly produced T cells mostly supplied diversity.

After removal of 4 bases from V and 4 bases from J, the junction contained 6 bases not matched to a gene. CDR3 length: 16 amino acids. Germline-derived CDR1 and CDR2 are SGHAT and FQNNGV. TCRbeta library construction was performed incorporating unique molecular identifiers. TCRdb re-analysed the PCR reads in MiXCR, keeping a single row per CDR3 protein. The sample records fewer than 550,000 distinct CDR3 sequences, 11% being singletons. As concerns this clonotype: The antigen is unknown.

The J gene is TRBJ2-3, the V gene TRBV11-2, with 12 bases identical to TRBD2. Sequencing used PBMCs, mostly from graft donor cells, obtained 180 days after TCRalphabeta/CD19-depleted stem cell transplant. This TCR was sampled from a female patient aged 2 to 10 who had a stem cell transplant for aplastic anemia, so the T cells may come from the graft donor. The CDR3 loop is CASSSRLAGVADTQYF. The CDR3 nucleotides read TGTGCCAGCAGCTCTAGACTAGCGGGGGTGGCAGATACGCAGTATTTT. The variable domain in full, completed from reference TRBV11-2 and TRBJ2-3, reads EAGVAQSPRYKIIEKRQSVAFWCNPISGHATLYWYQQILGQGPKLLIQFQNNGVVDDSQLPKDRFSAERLKGVDSTLKIQPAKLEDSAVYLCASSSRLAGVADTQYFGPGTRLTVL.